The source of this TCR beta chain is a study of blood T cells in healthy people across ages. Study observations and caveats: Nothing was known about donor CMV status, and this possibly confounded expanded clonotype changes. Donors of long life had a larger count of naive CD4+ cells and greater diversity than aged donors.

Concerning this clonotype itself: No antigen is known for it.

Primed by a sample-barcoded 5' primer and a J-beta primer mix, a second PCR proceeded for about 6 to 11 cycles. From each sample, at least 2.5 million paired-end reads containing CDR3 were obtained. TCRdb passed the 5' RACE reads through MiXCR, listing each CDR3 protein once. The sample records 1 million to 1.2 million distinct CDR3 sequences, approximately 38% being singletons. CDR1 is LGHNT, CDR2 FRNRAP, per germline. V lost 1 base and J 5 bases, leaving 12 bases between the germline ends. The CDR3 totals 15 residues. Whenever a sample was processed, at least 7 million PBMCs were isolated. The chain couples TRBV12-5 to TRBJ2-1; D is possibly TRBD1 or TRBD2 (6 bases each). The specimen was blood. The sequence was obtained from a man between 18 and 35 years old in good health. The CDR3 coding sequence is TGTGCTAGTGGTTTGGGACTAGGGGGGAACAATGAGCAGTTCTTC. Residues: CASGLGLGGNNEQFF.